This T cell receptor (beta chain) was sequenced during a study of blood T cell repertoires in COVID-19. Study information: Samples representing acute and convalescent COVID-19 were sourced from the United States, Italy and Spain. In each case, the material was cDNA or gDNA derived from T cells, B-cell-depleted T cells, or PBMCs.

Source study methods: The assay estimated nucleated cells by amplifying reference gene primers. Using immunoSEQ multiplex PCR, the repertoire was profiled, and TCRdb retains in-frame clones only, with some absent. V and J calls and clone size are copied from that table; D and trimming were computed from the DNA. The sample comprises more than 70,000 clones, about 89% of which are singletons, and less than 5% rests with the top ten. The ends lost 5 bases at V and 4 bases at J; junction bases unmatched: 8. The germline gives CDR1 SGHVS, CDR2 FQNEAQ. This CDR3 has 16 residues. The receptor's source is a man aged 45-65 years with active or convalescent COVID-19. The V gene is TRBV7-8, the J gene TRBJ1-6, with 7 bases matching TRBD1. The sequencing input was peripheral blood. Written as DNA, the CDR3 is TGTGCCAGCAGCCCTTCGAGGGGGCTTTATAATTCACCCCTCCACTTT. It yields the protein CASSPSRGLYNSPLHF.